A single sample gave rise to the 28 T cell receptor beta chains below, sequenced in a study of T cell repertoires in cytomegalovirus infection. No antigens are known for them. TCRdb redid the calling of the reads with MiXCR, one entry per CDR3 protein. Here the sample spans approximately 910,000 distinct CDR3 sequences, approximately 33% being singletons. Here the sequenced sample was cultured CD8+ T cells from PBMCs, taken from culture after CMV antigen stimulation. The receptors were gathered from a human donor in good health (CMV status not recorded). Some clones in this sample may be carry-over from other donors' samples.

The chain is built from TRBV15 and TRBJ2-4; weak D call: TRBD2 (7 bases). Germline CDR1 is LNHNV and CDR2 is YYDKDF (reference sequence). The CDR3 has 15 residues. V lost 0 bases, J lost 8 bases, and 14 bases lay in between. In nucleotides, the CDR3 is TGTGCCACCAGCAGAGATAGGGGGGGGTCGGACATTCAGTACTTC. Translation: CATSRDRGGSDIQYF.

This clonotype was counted between two and nine times. The chain carries TRBV11-2 and TRBJ2-7; D remains ambiguous. Trimming stripped 2 bases from V and 0 bases from J, with 5 bases between. Germline CDR1 and CDR2: SGHAT and FQNNGV. The CDR3 is made up of 13 amino acids. CDR3 DNA sequence: TGTGCCAGCAGCTTATATTACTCCTACGAGCAGTACGTC. It is translated as CASSLYYSYEQYV.

The table lists this clonotype with a few counts. This chain uses TRBV28 with TRBJ2-1, with D possibly matching TRBD2 (6 bases). The CDR3 runs to 20 residues. The ends were cut back, 2 bases at V and 0 bases at J, with 23 bases in the middle. Looked up from germline, CDR1 is MDHEN and CDR2 is SYDVKM. The CDR3 loop is CASSLIGGTDLNTSYNEQFF. DNA of the CDR3: TGTGCCAGCAGTTTAATCGGCGGGACCGACCTCAATACCTCCTACAATGAGCAGTTCTTC.

Points on this clonotype: This may arise from a read error, as a much more abundant clone is one base away. The chain combines TRBV7-9 with TRBJ1-2; 7 bases are a match to TRBD1. CDR1 is SEHNR, CDR2 FQNEAQ, per germline (reference sequence). This CDR3 spans 14 amino acids. CDR3 DNA: TGTGTCAGCAGCCGTCCGGGACAGCCCTATGGCTACACCTTC. This translates into CVSSRPGQPYGYTF. The full variable domain, rest sourced from reference TRBV7-9 and TRBJ1-2, is DTGVSQNPRHKITKRGQNVTFRCDPISEHNRLYWYRQTLGQGPEFLTYFQNEAQLEKSRLLSDRFSAERPKGSFSTLEIQRTEQGDSAMYLCVSSRPGQPYGYTFGSGTRLTVV.

The chain combines TRBV6-2 or TRBV6-3 with TRBJ1-2, with D uncertain. This CDR3 region has 15 residues. V was trimmed by 0 bases and J by 5 bases, leaving 13 bases between them. Germline V gene lookup returns CDR1 MNHEY and CDR2 SVGEGT. CDR3 nucleotide sequence: TGTGCCAGCAGTTACTCCGTTGTACCTGGGTATGGCTACACCTTC. Encoded protein: CASSYSVVPGYGYTF.

This chain connects TRBV6-6 to TRBJ1-1; D is undetermined. The CDR3 consists of 15 residues. CDR1 is MNHNY, CDR2 SVGAGI, per germline (reference sequence). Trimming cost V 3 bases and J 3 bases, with 14 bases left between them. CDR3 coding DNA: TGTGCCAGCAGTTATTATCAGGCCGCGGACACTGAAGCTTTCTTT. This sequence encodes CASSYYQAADTEAFF.

The chain's CDR3 is CSALTRGLRTSNYGYTF. The CDR3 DNA is TGCAGTGCTCTTACTCGGGGGCTACGGACTTCTAACTATGGCTACACCTTC. This chain connects TRBV20-1 to TRBJ1-2; maybe TRBD1 (6 bases). This CDR3 region has 17 residues. Trimming cost V 5 bases and J 0 bases, with 22 bases left between them. Per germline, CDR1 DFQATT and CDR2 SNEGSKA (reference sequence).

This clonotype was observed once. This chain connects TRBV6-6 to TRBJ1-4; TRBD1 might be the D (5 bases). V was shortened by 5 bases and J by 8 bases, with 21 bases between the two germline ends. This CDR3 has 16 residues. In germline, CDR1 is MNHNY, CDR2 SVGAGI (reference sequence). CDR3 sequence: CASSRVARGVGEKLFF. Here the CDR3 DNA reads TGTGCCAGCAGTCGCGTAGCGAGGGGAGTAGGCGAAAAACTGTTTTTT.

A few counts support this clonotype. The CDR3 bases are TGTGCCAGCAGCTCCCCCCAGGGGGCCCTGGAGACCCAGTACTTC. Translation gives CASSSPQGALETQYF. The genes are TRBV27 and TRBJ2-5; TRBD1 agrees at 8 bases. V gave up 6 bases and J gave up 5 bases; unmatched junction bases: 11. There are 15 residues in the CDR3. The germline V gene encodes CDR1 MNHEY and CDR2 SMNVEV (reference sequence).

The V call is TRBV4-1, the J call TRBJ2-4; D gene uncertain. The V gene lost 0 bases and the J gene lost 2 bases, with 17 bases spanning the gap. CDR3 length equals 18 residues. The germline V gene encodes CDR1 MGHRA and CDR2 YSYEKL. The CDR3 coding sequence is TGCGCCAGCAGCCAAGAAGGCGGAACTCGCGTTCCCAAAAACATTCAGTACTTC. It translates to CASSQEGGTRVPKNIQYF.

This sequence joins TRBV27 and TRBJ1-2, with 7 positions matching TRBD1. The CDR3 runs to 12 residues. V gave up 10 bases and J gave up 3 bases; unmatched junction bases: 5. Germline CDR1 and CDR2: MNHEY and SMNVEV (reference sequence). The CDR3 DNA follows: TGTGCCACCTTAGACAGGGACTATGGCTACACCTTC. Protein product: CATLDRDYGYTF.

This chain joins TRBV12-3 or TRBV12-4 and TRBJ2-1, with D unclear. Trimming stripped 6 bases from V and 4 bases from J, with 10 bases between. The CDR3 extends over 13 amino acids. The CDR3 spells CASRTVGYNEQFF. The DNA for the CDR3 is TGTGCCAGCAGGACCGTGGGGTACAATGAGCAGTTCTTC.

This clonotype was observed at least ten times. CDR3 in amino acids: CASSSPGQSYEQYF. The CDR3 DNA reads as TGTGCCAGCAGCTCCCCGGGGCAGTCCTACGAGCAGTACTTC. The chain has TRBV7-2 and TRBJ2-7; D assignment may be TRBD1 or TRBD2 (5 bases each). The CDR3 has 14 residues. V was shortened by 4 bases and J by 1 base, with 11 bases between the two germline ends. Per the germline V gene, CDR1 is SGHTA and CDR2 is FQGNSA.

The chain links TRBV7-9 to TRBJ1-1, with D perhaps matching TRBD1 (5 bases). The CDR3 covers 14 residues. Per the germline V gene, CDR1 is SEHNR and CDR2 is FQNEAQ (reference sequence). The ends were cut back, 5 bases at V and 7 bases at J, with 17 bases in the middle. The CDR3 loop reads CASSAHQGRDEAFF. The CDR3, as DNA: TGTGCCAGCAGCGCGCATCAGGGAAGGGATGAAGCTTTCTTT.

Many counts were recorded for this clonotype. This chain joins TRBV7-2 and TRBJ2-7; 7 bases are a match to TRBD1. V was pared by 6 bases and J by 2 bases, with 4 bases of the junction left unmatched. This CDR3 is 13 amino acids long. Germline CDR1 and CDR2: SGHTA and FQGNSA. CDR3 amino acids: CASSPRGTYEQYV. In DNA form, the CDR3 reads TGTGCCAGCAGTCCCAGGGGGACCTACGAGCAGTACGTC.

The rearrangement uses TRBV2 and TRBJ2-7; D remains ambiguous. The CDR3 sequence is 13 residues long. Germline CDR1 and CDR2: SNHLY and FYNNEI. CDR3 residues: CANSEARHYEQYV. CDR3 DNA sequence: TGTGCCAACAGTGAAGCGCGACACTACGAGCAGTACGTC.

This clonotype was observed a handful of times. The genes are TRBV7-9 and TRBJ2-2; D remains unclear. The CDR3 runs to 15 residues. In germline, CDR1 is SEHNR, CDR2 FQNEAQ (reference sequence). Deletions cut 5 bases from V and 1 base from J, with 11 bases between. CDR3 in amino acids: CASSVVAQNTGELFF. CDR3 sequence (DNA): TGTGCCAGCAGCGTCGTAGCCCAGAACACCGGGGAGCTGTTTTTT.

This clonotype showed up just a few times. The V gene is TRBV12-5, the J gene TRBJ2-4, with 9 bases lining up with TRBD1. The V segment lost 7 bases and the J segment 0 bases; nucleotides outside the gene matches: 4. The CDR3 is 15 amino acids. In germline, CDR1 is LGHNT, CDR2 FRNRAP. CDR3: CASARDRAAKNIQYF. As DNA, the CDR3 is TGTGCTAGTGCCCGGGACAGGGCAGCCAAAAACATTCAGTACTTC.

The chain carries TRBV6-1 and TRBJ1-2; TRBD1 matches 8 bases. The CDR3 spans 15 residues. CDR1 and CDR2 (germline): MNHNS, SASEGT. V lost 2 bases to trimming and J lost 5 bases; unmatched junction nucleotides: 7. DNA of the CDR3: TGTGCCAGCAGTGAATCAGGGGGCTATGGTTATGGCTACACCTTC. This encodes CASSESGGYGYGYTF.

The chain links TRBV12-3 or TRBV12-4 to TRBJ1-2; TRBD1 aligns across 8 bases. V shed 1 base, J shed 6 bases, and the junction held 10 bases outside the gene matches. There are 16 residues in the CDR3. The CDR3 here is CASSLVSTDRGHGYTF. The CDR3 nucleotides read TGTGCCAGCAGTTTAGTTTCAACCGACAGGGGCCATGGCTACACCTTC.

This chain connects TRBV24-1 to TRBJ2-3; the D gene is possibly TRBD1 (6 bases). The CDR3 has 14 residues. Between the trimmed V and J ends, which lost 5 bases and 0 bases, there was a span of 8 bases. CDR1 KGHDR and CDR2 SFDVKD come from the germline V gene. In DNA, the CDR3 is TGTGCCACCAGTGCCAGGGGAAGCACAGATACGCAGTATTTT. Protein product: CATSARGSTDTQYF.

The chain has TRBV5-6 and TRBJ2-7; a possible D gene is TRBD2 (6 bases). The germline V gene encodes CDR1 SGHDT and CDR2 YYEEEE. The length of the CDR3 is 14 residues. The V gene lost 4 bases and the J gene lost 3 bases, with 14 bases spanning the gap. CDR3 sequence: CASSIGTPLYEQYF. CDR3 DNA sequence: TGTGCCAGCAGCATTGGGACTCCGCTCTACGAGCAGTACTTC. Full variable domain (missing parts from reference TRBV5-6 and TRBJ2-7): DAGVTQSPTHLIKTRGQQVTLRCSPKSGHDTVSWYQQALGQGPQFIFQYYEEEERQRGNFPDRFSGHQFPNYSSELNVNALLLGDSALYLCASSIGTPLYEQYFGPGTRLTVT.

This chain joins TRBV28 and TRBJ2-1; D perhaps matches TRBD1 (6 bases). Trimming took 10 bases from V and 2 from J, leaving 15 bases between them. The CDR3 is 14 amino acids. Germline loops: CDR1 MDHEN, CDR2 SYDVKM. The CDR3 reads CATQDGTTYNEQFF. The CDR3 nucleotides read TGTGCCACCCAGGACGGGACAACCTACAATGAGCAGTTCTTC. Full variable domain (remainder filled in from reference TRBV28 and TRBJ2-1): DVKVTQSSRYLVKRTGEKVFLECVQDMDHENMFWYRQDPGLGLRLIYFSYDVKMKEKGDIPEGYSVSREKKERFSLILESASTNQTSMYLCATQDGTTYNEQFFGPGTRLTVL.

As for this clonotype: An end of the junction does not agree with germline; a read error may underlie this. This rearrangement joins TRBV7-4 to TRBJ2-5; TRBD2 might be the D (5 bases). Germline V gives CDR1 SGHVT, CDR2 SQSDAQ. This CDR3 comprises 15 residues. The CDR3 DNA reads as TGTACCAGCAGCATAGGAGGCAGGCCCGGTGAGACCCAGTACTTC. Amino acid sequence: CTSSIGGRPGETQYF.

This rearrangement joins TRBV28 to TRBJ2-2; the D gene is possibly TRBD1 (5 bases). This CDR3 comprises 15 residues. V was trimmed by 4 bases and J by 2 bases, leaving 11 bases between them. CDR1 and CDR2 from the germline V gene are MDHEN and SYDVKM. The CDR3 DNA reads as TGTGCCAGCAGTTACAGGACGTTTAACACCGGGGAGCTGTTTTTT. Encoded protein: CASSYRTFNTGELFF.

The chain couples TRBV4-3 to TRBJ2-1; D may be TRBD2 (5 bases). Germline CDR1 is LGHNA and CDR2 is YSLEER. Trimming cost V 1 base and J 4 bases, with 8 bases left between them. This CDR3 is 14 amino acids long. CDR3 loop: CASSQGERYNEQFF. In nucleotides, the CDR3 is TGCGCCAGCAGCCAAGGTGAGCGGTACAATGAGCAGTTCTTC.

This chain links TRBV19 with TRBJ2-3; no clear D. Trimming shortened V by 7 bases and J by 6 bases, and 14 bases separated the two germline ends. In germline, CDR1 is LNHDA, CDR2 SQIVND (reference sequence). The CDR3 runs 13 residues. The CDR3 DNA sequence: TGTGCCAGTACCCCCAAGGCGGACGATACGCAGTATTTT. Protein product: CASTPKADDTQYF.

This clonotype has more than one count but fewer than ten. The V and J genes are TRBV12-3 or TRBV12-4 and TRBJ1-1; TRBD1 matches 9 bases. J was trimmed by 4 bases and V by 6 bases; bases with no gene match: 6. The CDR3 extends over 14 amino acids. The CDR3 here is CASSDLTGGTEAFF. As DNA, the CDR3 is TGTGCCAGCAGCGACTTGACAGGGGGCACTGAAGCTTTCTTT.